What follows are 24 T cell receptor beta chains derived from one specimen sequenced in a study of beta chain features in type 1 diabetes. Expressed TCRB transcripts were sequenced because the entire RNA isolate underwent reverse transcription. Only in-frame clones appear in the TCRdb table, and some are missing; sequencing was by immunoSEQ multiplex PCR. Of about 400,000 clones listed, around 13% were seen once; the top ten hold roughly 0.017%. Sequenced: naive CD4+ T cells from blood. The origin of the receptors is a man between 18 and 35 years old in good health.

The chain recombines TRBV5-1 with TRBJ2-7; D remains unclear. Trimming removed 2 bases from V and 3 bases from J, with 12 bases in between. The CDR3 covers 14 residues. The germline gives CDR1 SGHRS, CDR2 YFSETQ. The CDR3, as DNA: TGCGCCAGCAGCTTAGAGAGCTTCGACTACGAGCAGTACTTC. It encodes CASSLESFDYEQYF.

This clone was recorded a few times. The V call is TRBV6-5, the J call TRBJ2-1; 8 bases map to TRBD1. Trimming removed 5 bases from V and 8 bases from J; junction bases left unmatched: 2. The germline CDR1 and CDR2 sequences are MNHEY and SVGAGI. The CDR3 has 12 amino acids. The CDR3 loop is CASSQTGDEQFF. CDR3 nucleotide sequence: TGTGCCAGCAGTCAGACAGGGGATGAGCAGTTCTTC.

This clone has a handful of counts. V is TRBV15 and J is TRBJ2-5; 7 positions agree with TRBD2. V shed 1 base and J 2 bases; nucleotides not matched to a gene: 4. Germline V gene lookup returns CDR1 LNHNV and CDR2 YYDKDF (reference sequence). The CDR3 runs 15 residues. This CDR3 reads CATSRAGLKQETQYF. The CDR3 DNA follows: TGTGCCACCAGCAGAGCGGGACTAAAACAAGAGACCCAGTACTTC.

The chain recombines TRBV30 with TRBJ1-1, with D hard to call. This CDR3 has 15 amino acids. CDR1 is GTSNPN and CDR2 is SVGIG in the germline V gene (reference sequence). V lost 2 bases and J lost 6, with 19 bases in between. The CDR3 protein is CAWSTRLWISSEAFF. The CDR3 nucleotides are TGTGCCTGGAGTACTAGGCTTTGGATTTCGTCTGAAGCTTTCTTT.

This clone was seen more than once but under ten times. Other DNA sequences in this sample translate to the same CDR3. The rearrangement links TRBV30 to TRBJ1-1; TRBD1 agrees at 8 bases. The germline V gene encodes CDR1 GTSNPN and CDR2 SVGIG (reference sequence). Germline trimming cut 3 bases from V and 5 bases from J; bases unmatched to any gene: 5. This CDR3 is 13 amino acids long. In DNA form, the CDR3 reads TGTGCCTGGAGCGGACAGGGCGGAACTGAAGCTTTCTTT. This codes for CAWSGQGGTEAFF.

CDR3 sequence (DNA): TGTGCCAGCAGTTGGGGCAGATTAAATGAAAAACTGTTTTTT. Translating it yields CASSWGRLNEKLFF. The J gene is TRBJ1-4, the V gene TRBV27, with D possibly being TRBD1 (5 bases). The CDR3 is 14 amino acids. CDR1 is MNHEY, CDR2 SMNVEV, per germline (reference sequence). Trimming stripped 4 bases from V and 5 bases from J, with 11 bases between.

The V gene is TRBV5-1, the J gene TRBJ2-2; 7 bases match TRBD2. Germline CDR1 reads SGHRS; CDR2 reads YFSETQ. V gave up 3 bases and J gave up 0 bases; unmatched junction bases: 8. The CDR3 runs 17 residues. The CDR3 DNA sequence: TGCGCCAGCAGCTCCCAGAGGGCGGGGGCGAACACCGGGGAGCTGTTTTTT. This sequence encodes CASSSQRAGANTGELFF. The variable domain in full, completed from reference TRBV5-1 and TRBJ2-2, reads KAGVTQTPRYLIKTRGQQVTLSCSPISGHRSVSWYQQTPGQGLQFLFEYFSETQRNKGNFPGRFSGRQFSNSRSEMNVSTLELGDSALYLCASSSQRAGANTGELFFGEGSRLTVL.

This clone was seen only a few times. The V call is TRBV11-1, the J call TRBJ2-2, with D possibly being TRBD2 (7 bases). CDR1 SGHAT and CDR2 FQDESV come from the germline V gene (reference sequence). V was trimmed by 4 bases and J by 4 bases, leaving 16 bases between them. The length of the CDR3 is 16 residues. The CDR3 loop reads CASSSVRGAGTGELFF. The CDR3 region has the DNA TGTGCCAGCAGCTCCGTCCGGGGGGCGGGCACCGGGGAGCTGTTTTTT.

This clone was recorded a few times. The chain carries TRBV30 and TRBJ2-6; D is unresolved. The CDR3 length is 13 residues. V shed 3 bases and J shed 0 bases, with 3 bases lying between them. Germline CDR1 and CDR2: GTSNPN and SVGIG (reference sequence). CDR3 sequence: CAWRASGANVLTF. In DNA form, the CDR3 reads TGTGCCTGGAGGGCCTCTGGGGCCAACGTCCTGACTTTC.

This clone was seen only a few times. V and J are TRBV19 and TRBJ2-7; D gene ambiguous. V dropped 0 bases and J dropped 3 bases, with 3 bases sitting between them. The CDR3 has 12 amino acids. Germline assignment: CDR1 LNHDA and CDR2 SQIVND (reference sequence). DNA for the CDR3: TGTGCCAGTAGTATAGACCACTACGAGCAGTACTTC. It encodes CASSIDHYEQYF.

The rearrangement uses TRBV28 and TRBJ2-5, with 8 bases identical to TRBD1. After removal of 5 bases from V and 2 bases from J, the junction contained 4 bases not matched to a gene. Germline V gene lookup returns CDR1 MDHEN and CDR2 SYDVKM. The CDR3 has 14 amino acids. DNA of the CDR3: TGTGCCAGCAGTCAGGGACAGGTGCAAGAGACCCAGTACTTC. This sequence encodes CASSQGQVQETQYF.

This clone was seen a handful of times. The gene calls are TRBV7-2 and TRBJ2-5; 10 bases align to TRBD2. Germline V gene sequence: CDR1 SGHTA, CDR2 FQGNSA. The CDR3 runs 15 residues. Trimming took 5 bases from V and 5 from J; bases not matched to a gene: 8. The CDR3 DNA reads as TGTGCCAGCAGCGCCCAACTAGCGGGGAGGGAGACCCAGTACTTC. Translating gives CASSAQLAGRETQYF.

The chain uses TRBV2 and TRBJ2-3, with D possibly being TRBD1 (5 bases). This CDR3 region has 14 residues. Trimming took off 3 bases at V and 6 bases at J, with 13 bases between the two ends. Germline V lookup: CDR1 SNHLY, CDR2 FYNNEI. The DNA of the CDR3 is TGTGCCAGCAGTGAGGCAGGGCAAAGGGATACGCAGTATTTT. This codes for CASSEAGQRDTQYF.

The sample holds a few counts of this clone. V usage is TRBV18 and J usage is TRBJ1-1; D may be TRBD1 (5 bases). The CDR3 runs 15 residues. Trimming left V 5 bases short and J 4 bases short, with 17 bases between. CDR1 and CDR2 (germline): KGHSH, LQKENI. The CDR3: CASSASTPQGTEAFF. CDR3 sequence (DNA): TGTGCCAGCTCAGCCTCGACACCTCAGGGCACTGAAGCTTTCTTT.

This sequence joins TRBV9 and TRBJ1-2; possibly TRBD1 for D (6 bases). The germline V and J ends were trimmed by 3 bases and 3 bases, with 9 bases remaining between them. The germline V gene encodes CDR1 SGDLS and CDR2 YYNGEE. There are 13 residues in the CDR3. The CDR3 DNA reads as TGTGCCAGCAGCGCGACAGGTGACTATGGCTACACCTTC. Protein sequence: CASSATGDYGYTF.

This clone was counted between two and nine times. V and J are TRBV9 and TRBJ2-7; D unresolved. This CDR3 has 13 residues. The V end lost 0 bases, the J end lost 1 base, and 5 bases lay between the germline ends. CDR1 SGDLS and CDR2 YYNGEE come from the germline V gene. CDR3 nucleotide sequence: TGTGCCAGCAGCGTAGACGGGTCCTACGAGCAGTACTTC. Its translation is CASSVDGSYEQYF. Full variable domain (outside the CDR3, taken from reference TRBV9 and TRBJ2-7): DSGVTQTPKHLITATGQRVTLRCSPRSGDLSVYWYQQSLDQGLQFLIQYYNGEERAKGNILERFSAQQFPDLHSELNLSSLELGDSALYFCASSVDGSYEQYFGPGTRLTVT.

V is TRBV19 and J is TRBJ1-2, with 9 bases that match TRBD1. V was pared by 4 bases and J by 4 bases, with 10 bases of the junction left unmatched. The CDR3 totals 16 residues. The germline V gene has CDR1 LNHDA and CDR2 SQIVND (reference sequence). The CDR3 sequence is CASSSPGTGRGYGYTF. Here the CDR3 DNA reads TGTGCCAGTAGTAGCCCGGGGACAGGGAGAGGCTATGGCTACACCTTC.

The rearrangement joins TRBV30 to TRBJ1-2; 10 bases match TRBD1. J was trimmed by 4 bases and V by 5 bases; bases with no gene match: 7. Germline V gene lookup returns CDR1 GTSNPN and CDR2 SVGIG (reference sequence). The CDR3 totals 14 residues. This CDR3 is CAWDLWDRGYGYTF. The CDR3 DNA reads TGTGCCTGGGACCTTTGGGACAGGGGCTATGGCTACACCTTC. The full variable domain, rest sourced from reference TRBV30 and TRBJ1-2, is SQTIHQWPATLVQPVGSPLSLECTVEGTSNPNLYWYRQAAGRGLQLLFYSVGIGQISSEVPQNLSASRPQDRQFILSSKKLLLSDSGFYLCAWDLWDRGYGYTFGSGTRLTVV.

This clone was seen a few times. The chain uses TRBV7-2 and TRBJ1-2; no clear D gene. With 1 base removed from V and 4 bases from J, the gap between germline ends came to 13 bases. Germline V gene data show CDR1 as SGHTA and CDR2 as FQGNSA. This CDR3 spans 15 amino acids. CDR3 in amino acids: CASSLDEGWGYGYTF. The CDR3 DNA reads TGTGCCAGCAGCTTAGATGAGGGATGGGGCTATGGCTACACCTTC.

This clone was detected a few times. The V and J genes are TRBV27 and TRBJ1-4; D perhaps matches TRBD1 (6 bases). The CDR3 contains 14 residues. The ends were cut back, 6 bases at V and 2 bases at J, with 10 bases in the middle. The germline CDR1 and CDR2 sequences are MNHEY and SMNVEV (reference sequence). The CDR3 DNA follows: TGTGCCAGCAGCCACACAGGGACTAATGAAAAACTGTTTTTT. Protein product: CASSHTGTNEKLFF.

The genes are TRBV2 and TRBJ1-2; no firm D call. V gave up 9 bases and J gave up 4 bases, with 18 bases separating them. CDR1 and CDR2 from the germline V gene are SNHLY and FYNNEI. The CDR3 extends over 14 amino acids. CDR3 protein: CASVLNYLGYGYTF. CDR3 nucleotides: TGTGCCAGTGTGCTCAACTATCTTGGCTATGGCTACACCTTC.

This clone has more than one count but fewer than ten. The rearrangement links TRBV7-3 to TRBJ2-2, with D possibly TRBD2 on 5 matching bases. This CDR3 region has 15 residues. With 5 bases removed from V and 5 bases from J, the gap between germline ends came to 15 bases. Germline lookup yields CDR1 SGHTA and CDR2 FQGTGA. The CDR3 spells CASSPRGRGTGELFF. In nucleotides, the CDR3 is TGTGCCAGCAGCCCCCGGGGAAGAGGTACCGGGGAGCTGTTTTTT.

This clone occurred many times. The chain couples TRBV29-1 to TRBJ2-5, with 7 bases matching TRBD2. The CDR3 extends over 14 amino acids. Germline V gene sequence: CDR1 SQVTM, CDR2 ANQGSEA. V shed 2 bases, J shed 5 bases, and the junction held 8 bases outside the gene matches. This CDR3 reads CSVESGLGVETQYF. CDR3 nucleotides: TGCAGCGTTGAATCTGGACTAGGGGTGGAGACCCAGTACTTC.

The chain combines TRBV30 with TRBJ1-5; a possible D gene is TRBD1 (6 bases). The length of the CDR3 is 15 residues. The germline V and J ends were trimmed by 2 bases and 7 bases, with 18 bases remaining between them. Germline assignment: CDR1 GTSNPN and CDR2 SVGIG (reference sequence). CDR3 loop: CAWSQEQGSWQPQHF. The CDR3 bases are TGTGCCTGGAGTCAAGAACAGGGTAGTTGGCAGCCCCAGCATTTT.